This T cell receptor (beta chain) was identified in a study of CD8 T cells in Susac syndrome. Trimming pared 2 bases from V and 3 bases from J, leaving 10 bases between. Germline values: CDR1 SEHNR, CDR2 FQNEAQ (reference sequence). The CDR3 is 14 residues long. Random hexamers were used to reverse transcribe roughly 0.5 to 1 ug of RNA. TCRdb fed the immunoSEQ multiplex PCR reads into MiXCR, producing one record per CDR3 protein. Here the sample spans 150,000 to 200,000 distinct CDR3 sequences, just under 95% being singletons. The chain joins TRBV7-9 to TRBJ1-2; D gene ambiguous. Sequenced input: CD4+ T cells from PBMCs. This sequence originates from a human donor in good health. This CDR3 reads CASSLMSQDYGYTF. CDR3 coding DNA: TGTGCCAGCAGCTTAATGAGTCAGGACTATGGCTACACCTTC.